Following are 6 T cell receptor beta chains from one sample sequenced in a study of T cell repertoires in cytomegalovirus infection. These TCRs' antigens remain unknown. In TCRdb, the reads were re-called with MiXCR into one record per CDR3 protein. The table shows fewer than 1,000,000 distinct CDR3 sequences, with about a third occurring only once. The source material was cultured CD8+ T cells from PBMCs, sampled from culture after CMV antigen stimulation. These receptors were collected from a human donor in good health (CMV status not recorded). Some clones in this sample may be carry-over from other donors' samples.

The J gene is TRBJ2-1, the V gene TRBV12-3 or TRBV12-4; D is unclear. The CDR3 runs 14 residues. V was shortened by 6 bases and J by 9 bases, with 18 bases between the two germline ends. CDR3 nucleotides: TGTGCCAGCAGCCACGTAAACCCAGCAATTGAGCAGTTCTTC. Residues: CASSHVNPAIEQFF.

This clonotype was counted a single time. The chain's CDR3 is CASSQVRQGHTGELFF. In DNA, the CDR3 is TGCGCCAGCAGCCAAGTCCGCCAGGGTCACACCGGGGAGCTGTTTTTT. V and J are TRBV4-1 and TRBJ2-2; a weak D match, TRBD1 (5 bases). CDR1 is MGHRA, CDR2 YSYEKL, per germline. V was pared by 1 base and J by 3 bases, with 12 bases between. The CDR3 is 16 amino acids.

This clonotype was seen a few times. CDR3 amino acids: CATSVNRDPGNNEQFF. The CDR3 DNA is TGTGCCACCAGCGTAAACCGGGACCCGGGGAACAATGAGCAGTTCTTC. V is TRBV15 and J is TRBJ2-1; D is possibly TRBD1 or TRBD2 (5 bases each). The CDR3 runs 16 residues. The germline V gene encodes CDR1 LNHNV and CDR2 YYDKDF (reference sequence). The V and J ends lost 5 bases and 5 bases respectively, with 19 bases between them.

This clonotype has ten or more counts. The rearrangement joins TRBV7-2 to TRBJ2-7; D is unresolved. Germline CDR1 and CDR2: SGHTA and FQGNSA. Trimming took off 5 bases at V and 2 bases at J, with 16 bases between the two ends. This CDR3 contains 15 residues. This CDR3 reads CASSPRRTWAYEQYF. The CDR3 region has the DNA TGTGCCAGCAGCCCCCGACGAACCTGGGCCTACGAGCAGTACTTC.

The chain uses TRBV19 and TRBJ2-7; D is possibly TRBD1 (6 bases). The CDR3 has 14 residues. Germline V gene sequence: CDR1 LNHDA, CDR2 SQIVND (reference sequence). Trimming took 3 bases from V and 2 from J, leaving 11 bases between them. The CDR3 region has the DNA TGTGCCAGTAGTATCGGGACACTCGCCTACGAGCAGTACTTC. Translation: CASSIGTLAYEQYF.

Many counts were recorded for this clonotype. The chain carries TRBV7-6 and TRBJ2-2, with 11 nucleotides matching TRBD1. The trim removed 5 bases at V and 4 bases at J, leaving 9 bases unmatched. Germline V gene sequence: CDR1 SGHVS, CDR2 FNYEAQ. The CDR3 totals 17 residues. CDR3 in DNA: TGTGCCAGCAGCGCTAATCCCGGGACAGGGGGCACCGGGGAGCTGTTTTTT. Encoded protein: CASSANPGTGGTGELFF.